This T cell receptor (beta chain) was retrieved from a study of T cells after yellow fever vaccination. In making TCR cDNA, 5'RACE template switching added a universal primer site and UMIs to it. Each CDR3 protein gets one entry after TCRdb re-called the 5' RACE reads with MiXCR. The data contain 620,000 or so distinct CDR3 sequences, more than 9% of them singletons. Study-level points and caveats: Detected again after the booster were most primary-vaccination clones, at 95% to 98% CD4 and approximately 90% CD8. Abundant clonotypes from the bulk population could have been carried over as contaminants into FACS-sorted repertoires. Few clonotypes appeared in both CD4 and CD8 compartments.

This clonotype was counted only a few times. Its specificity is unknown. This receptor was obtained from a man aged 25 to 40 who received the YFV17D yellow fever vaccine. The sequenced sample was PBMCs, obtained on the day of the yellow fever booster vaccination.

Here the CDR3 reads CASSKAGSETQYF. In DNA form, the CDR3 reads TGCGCCAGCAGTAAAGCGGGATCCGAGACCCAGTACTTC. The chain recombines TRBV5-1 with TRBJ2-5, with TRBD2 matching 7 bases. V was pared by 5 bases and J by 5 bases, with 6 bases of the junction left unmatched. CDR1 is SGHRS and CDR2 is YFSETQ in the germline V gene. This CDR3 contains 13 residues.